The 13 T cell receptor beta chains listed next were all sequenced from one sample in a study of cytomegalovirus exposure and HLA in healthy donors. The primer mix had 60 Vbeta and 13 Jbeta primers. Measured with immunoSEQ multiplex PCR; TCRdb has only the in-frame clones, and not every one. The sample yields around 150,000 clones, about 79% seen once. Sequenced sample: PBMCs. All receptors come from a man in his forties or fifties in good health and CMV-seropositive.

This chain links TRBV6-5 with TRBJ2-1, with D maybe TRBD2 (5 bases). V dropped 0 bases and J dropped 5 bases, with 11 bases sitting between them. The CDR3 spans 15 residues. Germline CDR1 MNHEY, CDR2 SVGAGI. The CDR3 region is CASSYSTGKHNEQFF. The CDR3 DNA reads TGTGCCAGCAGTTACTCGACGGGAAAACACAATGAGCAGTTCTTC.

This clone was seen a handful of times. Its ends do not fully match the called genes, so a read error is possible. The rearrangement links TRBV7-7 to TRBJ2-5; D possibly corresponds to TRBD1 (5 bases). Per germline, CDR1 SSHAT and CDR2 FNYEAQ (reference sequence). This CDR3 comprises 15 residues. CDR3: CASSSGFSLEATQYF. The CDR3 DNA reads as TGTGCTAGCAGCTCAGGGTTCTCCCTTGAAGCGACCCAGTACTTC.

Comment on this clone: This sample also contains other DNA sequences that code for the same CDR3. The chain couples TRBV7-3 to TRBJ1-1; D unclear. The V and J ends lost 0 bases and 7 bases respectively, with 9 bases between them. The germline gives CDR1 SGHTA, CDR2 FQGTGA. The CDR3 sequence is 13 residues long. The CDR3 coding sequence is TGTGCCAGCAGCTTAACAGGGAGGAGTGAAGCTTTCTTT. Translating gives CASSLTGRSEAFF.

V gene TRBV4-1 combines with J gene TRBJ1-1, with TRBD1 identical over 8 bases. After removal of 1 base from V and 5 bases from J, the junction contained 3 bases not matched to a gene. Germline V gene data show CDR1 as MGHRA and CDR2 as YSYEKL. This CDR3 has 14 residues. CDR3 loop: CASSQARQGTEAFF. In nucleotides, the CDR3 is TGCGCCAGCAGCCAAGCTAGACAGGGGACTGAAGCTTTCTTT.

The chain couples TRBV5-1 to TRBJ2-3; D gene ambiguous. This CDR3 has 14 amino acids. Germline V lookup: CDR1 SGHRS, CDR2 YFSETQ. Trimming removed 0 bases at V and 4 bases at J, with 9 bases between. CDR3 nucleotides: TGCGCCAGCAGCTTGGATGACTTGCCAGATACGCAGTATTTT. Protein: CASSLDDLPDTQYF.

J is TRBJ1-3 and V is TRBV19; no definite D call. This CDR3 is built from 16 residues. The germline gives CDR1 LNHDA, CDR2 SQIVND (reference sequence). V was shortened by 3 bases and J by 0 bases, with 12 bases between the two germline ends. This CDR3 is CASSIGGVISGNTIYF. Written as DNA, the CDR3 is TGTGCCAGTAGTATCGGAGGCGTCATCTCTGGAAACACCATATATTTT.

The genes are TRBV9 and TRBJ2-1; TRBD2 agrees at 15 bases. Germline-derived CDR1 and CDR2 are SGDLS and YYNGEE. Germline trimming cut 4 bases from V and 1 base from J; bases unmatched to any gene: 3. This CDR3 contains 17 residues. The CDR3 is CASSIGTSGGSYNEQFF. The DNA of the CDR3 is TGTGCCAGCAGCATCGGGACTAGCGGGGGGTCCTACAATGAGCAGTTCTTC.

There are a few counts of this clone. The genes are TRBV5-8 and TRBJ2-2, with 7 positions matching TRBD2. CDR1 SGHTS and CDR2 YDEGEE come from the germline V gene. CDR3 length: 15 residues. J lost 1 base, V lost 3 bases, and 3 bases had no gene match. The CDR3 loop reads CASSSAGQNTGELFF. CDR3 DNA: TGTGCCAGCAGCTCAGCGGGGCAGAACACCGGGGAGCTGTTTTTT.

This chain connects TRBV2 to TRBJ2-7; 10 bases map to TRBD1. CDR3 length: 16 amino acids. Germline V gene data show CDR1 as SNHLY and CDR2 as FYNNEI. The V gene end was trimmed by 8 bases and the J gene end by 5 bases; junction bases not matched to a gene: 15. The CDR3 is CASSWSSGTGVHEQYF. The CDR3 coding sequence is TGTGCCAGCTCTTGGAGCTCCGGGACAGGGGTGCACGAGCAGTACTTC. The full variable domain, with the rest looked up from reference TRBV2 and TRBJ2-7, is EPEVTQTPSHQVTQMGQEVILRCVPISNHLYFYWYRQILGQKVEFLVSFYNNEISEKSEIFDDQFSVERPDGSNFTLKIRSTKLEDSAMYFCASSWSSGTGVHEQYFGPGTRLTVT.

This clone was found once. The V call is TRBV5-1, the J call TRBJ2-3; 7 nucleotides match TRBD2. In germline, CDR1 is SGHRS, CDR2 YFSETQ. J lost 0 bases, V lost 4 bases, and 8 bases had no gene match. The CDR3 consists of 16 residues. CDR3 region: CASSVTSSSSTDTQYF. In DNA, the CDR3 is TGCGCCAGCAGCGTGACTAGCTCATCTAGCACAGATACGCAGTATTTT.

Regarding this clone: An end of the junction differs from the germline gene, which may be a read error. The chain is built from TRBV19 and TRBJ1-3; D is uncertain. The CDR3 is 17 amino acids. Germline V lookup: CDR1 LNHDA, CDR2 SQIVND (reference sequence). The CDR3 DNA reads TGTGCCGGTAGTCTCCTGGGCGCCCCAAGCTCTGGAAACACCATATATTTT. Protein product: CAGSLLGAPSSGNTIYF.

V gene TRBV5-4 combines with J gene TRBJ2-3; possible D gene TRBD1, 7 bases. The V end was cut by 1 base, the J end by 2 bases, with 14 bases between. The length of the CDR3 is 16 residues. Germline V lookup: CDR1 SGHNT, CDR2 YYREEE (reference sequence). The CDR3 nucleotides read TGTGCCAGCAGCTTGTCGGAGGGGGCTCTCACAGATACGCAGTATTTT. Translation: CASSLSEGALTDTQYF.

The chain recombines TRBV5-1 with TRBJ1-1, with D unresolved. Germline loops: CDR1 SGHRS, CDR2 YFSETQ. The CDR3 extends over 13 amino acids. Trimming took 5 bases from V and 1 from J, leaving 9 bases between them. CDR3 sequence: CASRGDQNTEAFF. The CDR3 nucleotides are TGCGCCAGCAGGGGCGATCAGAACACTGAAGCTTTCTTT. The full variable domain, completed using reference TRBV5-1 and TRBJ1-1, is KAGVTQTPRYLIKTRGQQVTLSCSPISGHRSVSWYQQTPGQGLQFLFEYFSETQRNKGNFPGRFSGRQFSNSRSEMNVSTLELGDSALYLCASRGDQNTEAFFGQGTRLTVV.